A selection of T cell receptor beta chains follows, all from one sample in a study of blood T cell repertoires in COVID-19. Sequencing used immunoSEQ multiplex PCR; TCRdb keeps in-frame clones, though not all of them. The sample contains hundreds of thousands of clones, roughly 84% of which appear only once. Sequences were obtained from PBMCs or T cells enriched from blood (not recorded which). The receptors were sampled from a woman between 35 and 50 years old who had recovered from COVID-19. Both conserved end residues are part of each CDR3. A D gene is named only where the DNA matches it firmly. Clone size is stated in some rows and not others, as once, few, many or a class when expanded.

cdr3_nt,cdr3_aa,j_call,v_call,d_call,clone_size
TGTGCCAGCAGCCAAGATCACGGAGACCCCCGTTGGGTAGACACCATATATTTT,CASSQDHGDPRWVDTIYF,TRBJ1-3,TRBV3-1/TRBV3-2,NA,NA
TGTGCCAGCAGCCAAGATAGCGGGAGATCCTACAATGAGCAGTTCTTC,CASSQDSGRSYNEQFF,TRBJ2-1,TRBV3-1/TRBV3-2,TRBD2,few
TGTGCCAGCAGTTTAAGGGACAGGGGAAATTCACCCCTCCACTTT,CASSLRDRGNSPLHF,TRBJ1-6,TRBV27,TRBD1,few
TGCGCCAGCAGCCAAGTAAGACTAGCGGTCTACAATGAGCAGTTCTTC,CASSQVRLAVYNEQFF,TRBJ2-1,TRBV4-1,TRBD2,NA
TGTGCCAGCAGTTTTCGTGAAACAGTCTATGGCTACACCTTC,CASSFRETVYGYTF,TRBJ1-2,TRBV28,NA,NA
TGTGCCAGCAGCCGGACAGGGGGGGATGAAAAACTGTTTTTT,CASSRTGGDEKLFF,TRBJ1-4,TRBV5-5,TRBD1,NA
TGTGCCAGCGGCGACAGGGTGAGAACTGAAGCTTTCTTT,CASGDRVRTEAFF,TRBJ1-1,TRBV2,TRBD1,few
TGTGCCAGCAGCTTGGGCGGGACGAGCTCCTACGAGCAGTACTTC,CASSLGGTSSYEQYF,TRBJ2-7,TRBV5-4,NA,once
TGTGCCAGCAGTTTAAGTGGGGGGAGTGGGGAGACCGGGGAGCTGTTTTTT,CASSLSGGSGETGELFF,TRBJ2-2,TRBV27,NA,NA
TGTGCCAGCAGCGTAGAACCGGGAGTAAACACCGGGGAGCTGTTTTTT,CASSVEPGVNTGELFF,TRBJ2-2,TRBV9,NA,NA
TGTGCCAGCAGTACCCCCGGAGGGAATGAGCAGTTCTTC,CASSTPGGNEQFF,TRBJ2-1,TRBV6-5,NA,once
TGCGCCAGCAGCCAGCCCGGTAGGCGCCCCGGAGGCGGGGAGCTGTTTTTT,CASSQPGRRPGGGELFF,TRBJ2-2,TRBV4-1,NA,NA
TGTGCCAGCAGCCGTAGCCGGGACACCCTAGGTTATGGCTACACCTTC,CASSRSRDTLGYGYTF,TRBJ1-2,TRBV2,NA,few
TGTGCCAGCTCCGGGACTAGCGGGAGAGGGGGGCAGTTCTTC,CASSGTSGRGGQFF,TRBJ2-1,TRBV25-1,TRBD2,NA
TGTGCCAGCAGTTACCTGTTCAATTCCTTGGAGGGCTACACCTTC,CASSYLFNSLEGYTF,TRBJ1-2,TRBV27,NA,NA
TGTGCCAGCAGTGAAAACTACAGGTCGAATGAGCAGTTCTTC,CASSENYRSNEQFF,TRBJ2-1,TRBV6-1,NA,NA
TGCGCCAGCGCCCCCCTAGCGAACACCGGGGAGCTGTTTTTT,CASAPLANTGELFF,TRBJ2-2,TRBV5-1,NA,NA
TGTGCCACCACACTAGCGGGAGTGGTTAATGAGCAGTTCTTC,CATTLAGVVNEQFF,TRBJ2-1,TRBV28,TRBD2,NA
TGCGCCAGCAGCCATATGGACAGGAGATCCTATAATTCACCCCTCCACTTT,CASSHMDRRSYNSPLHF,TRBJ1-6,TRBV4-1,TRBD1,NA
TGCGCCAGCAGCCCTTCAAGACAGGGGGCGAGGTACACCTTC,CASSPSRQGARYTF,TRBJ1-2,TRBV4-3,TRBD1,NA
TGTGCCAGCAGTTTAGGGACAGGGAGGAACACTGAAGCTTTCTTT,CASSLGTGRNTEAFF,TRBJ1-1,TRBV27,TRBD1,NA
TGTGCCAGCAGCTTAGAAGGGGGATGGAACACTGAAGCTTTCTTT,CASSLEGGWNTEAFF,TRBJ1-1,TRBV7-3,NA,NA
TGTGCCAGCAGCGTTACTAGTAATCAAGAGACCCAGTACTTC,CASSVTSNQETQYF,TRBJ2-5,TRBV7-2,NA,NA
TGTGCCTGGAGTGTTTCTCCAGGCGGGAGGGAGGGGAATGAGCAGTTCTTC,CAWSVSPGGREGNEQFF,TRBJ2-1,TRBV30,TRBD2,NA
TGTGCCAGCAGCCTCCAAGCGGGAGTAACAGATACGCAGTATTTT,CASSLQAGVTDTQYF,TRBJ2-3,TRBV7-3,TRBD2,NA
TGTGCCAGCAGCCCGCAATCCGGTGGTTACAATGAGCAGTTCTTC,CASSPQSGGYNEQFF,TRBJ2-1,TRBV3-1/TRBV3-2,NA,once
TGTGCCAGCAGCTTAGTGGGGGACTACGTTGAAAAACTGTTTTTT,CASSLVGDYVEKLFF,TRBJ1-4,TRBV7-8,NA,NA
TGTGCCAGCAGCTTAGCTTTCAGAAACTATGGCTACACCTTC,CASSLAFRNYGYTF,TRBJ1-2,TRBV7-8,NA,NA
TGTGCCAGTAGCCCCGGTTCCGGAGATGGCTACACCTTC,CASSPGSGDGYTF,TRBJ1-2,TRBV19,NA,NA
TGTGCCAGTACAGTTTTAGGTAGCCTAGCGGGTTCCCGGAATGAGCAGTTCTTC,CASTVLGSLAGSRNEQFF,TRBJ2-1,TRBV27,TRBD2,NA
TGTGCCAGCAGCTGGCGGGACTACACCGGGGAGCTGTTTTTT,CASSWRDYTGELFF,TRBJ2-2,TRBV5-5,NA,NA
TGTGCCAGCAGTGAAGATCCGGGAAACACTGAAGCTTTCTTT,CASSEDPGNTEAFF,TRBJ1-1,TRBV6-1,NA,NA
TGTGCCATCACGGTACAGACAGGAAACATCTATGGCTACACCTTC,CAITVQTGNIYGYTF,TRBJ1-2,TRBV10-3,NA,once
TGTGCCAGCAGCTGGACTAGCGGGTATAATGAGCAGTTCTTC,CASSWTSGYNEQFF,TRBJ2-1,TRBV6-5,TRBD2,NA
TGCAGTGCAAGTCCCAGGGGAAGACAAGAGACCCAGTACTTC,CSASPRGRQETQYF,TRBJ2-5,TRBV20-1,NA,NA
TGTGCCAGCAGCTCCTCTTACAGGACAGGGGTCCTCACCGGGGAGCTGTTTTTT,CASSSSYRTGVLTGELFF,TRBJ2-2,TRBV7-2,TRBD1,NA
TGCGCCAGCAGCCCCGGGGATAGCGGGATTCGCGAGCAGTACTTC,CASSPGDSGIREQYF,TRBJ2-7,TRBV5-1,TRBD2,NA
TGTGCCAGCACCAAGGGAGGGGCCCTAGTCTATGGCTACACCTTC,CASTKGGALVYGYTF,TRBJ1-2,TRBV28,NA,NA
TGTGCCACCAGTGACGACAGAACTAATGAAAAACTGTTTTTT,CATSDDRTNEKLFF,TRBJ1-4,TRBV24-1,NA,once
TGTGCCAGCAGCTTAGGTTCTGCTGGAAACACCATATATTTT,CASSLGSAGNTIYF,TRBJ1-3,TRBV7-2,NA,NA
TGTGCCAGCAGCTTAGGTGGGGGACAGGGGGCCGAGACCCAGTACTTC,CASSLGGGQGAETQYF,TRBJ2-5,TRBV7-7,TRBD1,NA
TGTGCCAGCAGTTTACTGGGACAGGGGAGCGGCTACACCTTC,CASSLLGQGSGYTF,TRBJ1-2,TRBV27,TRBD1,NA
TGTGCCAGCAGCCCCATTGCCTACGAGCAGTACTTC,CASSPIAYEQYF,TRBJ2-7,TRBV28,NA,NA
TGTGCCACCAGTGATTTTTCCAGTACAGATACGCAGTATTTT,CATSDFSSTDTQYF,TRBJ2-3,TRBV24-1,NA,NA
TGTGCCAGCAGCTTTAAAGGGGGAGCTTTCTTT,CASSFKGGAFF,TRBJ1-1,TRBV3-1/TRBV3-2,NA,NA
TGTGCCAGCAGCGGGTCCGGGACTAGCGGATACAACTCCTACAATGAGCAGTTCTTC,CASSGSGTSGYNSYNEQFF,TRBJ2-1,TRBV9,TRBD2,NA
TGTGCCAGCAGCCTGGACGCGGGCGCCTATAATTCACCCCTCCACTTT,CASSLDAGAYNSPLHF,TRBJ1-6,TRBV2,NA,NA
TGTGCCAGCTCACTAGACAGCACCACCGGGGAGCTGTTTTTT,CASSLDSTTGELFF,TRBJ2-2,TRBV18,NA,NA
TGTGCCAGCTCACCCTCTTTTTCCGGCACTGAAGCTTTCTTT,CASSPSFSGTEAFF,TRBJ1-1,TRBV18,NA,NA
TGCGCCAGCAGCCAAGGGGCCGGACTAGCCGGAGCGGGAGATACGCAGTATTTT,CASSQGAGLAGAGDTQYF,TRBJ2-3,TRBV4-3,TRBD2,NA
TGTGCCACCAGTGATACTAGCGGGAATATTAATGAGCAGTTCTTC,CATSDTSGNINEQFF,TRBJ2-1,TRBV24-1,TRBD2,NA
TGTGCCACGGGGTTGAGCACCGGGGAGCTGTTTTTT,CATGLSTGELFF,TRBJ2-2,TRBV27,NA,once
TGCAGTGCTAGACGGGACACTGAAGCTTTCTTT,CSARRDTEAFF,TRBJ1-1,TRBV20-1,NA,NA
TGTGCCAGCAGCGGAGGGGCCCTTAATGAAAAACTGTTTTTT,CASSGGALNEKLFF,TRBJ1-4,TRBV7-9,NA,NA
TGTGCCAGCAGCGCTGACAGGGAGTATGGCTACACCTTC,CASSADREYGYTF,TRBJ1-2,TRBV11-3,TRBD1,NA
TGCGCCAGCAGCTTGTCGGGACAGTCACCCCTCCACTTT,CASSLSGQSPLHF,TRBJ1-6,TRBV5-1,TRBD1,NA
TGTGCCAGCAGTTACTCTCAGGGGTTCTCCTACAATGAGCAGTTCTTC,CASSYSQGFSYNEQFF,TRBJ2-1,TRBV7-9,NA,NA